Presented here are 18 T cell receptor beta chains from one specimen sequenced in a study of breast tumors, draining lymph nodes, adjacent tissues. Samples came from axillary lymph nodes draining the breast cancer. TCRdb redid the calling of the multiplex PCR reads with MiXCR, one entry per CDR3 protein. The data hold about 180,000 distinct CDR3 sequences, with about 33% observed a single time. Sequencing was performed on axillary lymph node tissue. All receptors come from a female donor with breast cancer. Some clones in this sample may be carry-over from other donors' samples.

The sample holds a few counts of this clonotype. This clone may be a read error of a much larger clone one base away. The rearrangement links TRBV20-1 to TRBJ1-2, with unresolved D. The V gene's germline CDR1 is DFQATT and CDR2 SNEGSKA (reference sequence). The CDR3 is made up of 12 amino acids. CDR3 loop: CSARIGGYGYPF. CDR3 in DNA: TGCAGTGCTAGAATTGGAGGCTATGGCTACCCCTTC.

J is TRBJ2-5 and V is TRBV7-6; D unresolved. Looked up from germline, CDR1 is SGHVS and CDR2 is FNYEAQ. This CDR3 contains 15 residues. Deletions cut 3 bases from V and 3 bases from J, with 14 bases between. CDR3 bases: TGTGCCAGCAGCTTGCAGATCACTGGGGAAGAGACCCAGTACTTC. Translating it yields CASSLQITGEETQYF.

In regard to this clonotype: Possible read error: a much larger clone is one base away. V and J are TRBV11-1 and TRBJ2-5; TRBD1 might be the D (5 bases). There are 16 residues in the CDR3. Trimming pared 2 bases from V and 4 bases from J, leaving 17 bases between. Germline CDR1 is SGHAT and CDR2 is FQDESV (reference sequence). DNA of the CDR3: TGTGCCAGCAGCTTATCATCACAGGCAGGGATAGAGACCCAGTACTTC. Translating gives CASSLSSQAGIETQYF.

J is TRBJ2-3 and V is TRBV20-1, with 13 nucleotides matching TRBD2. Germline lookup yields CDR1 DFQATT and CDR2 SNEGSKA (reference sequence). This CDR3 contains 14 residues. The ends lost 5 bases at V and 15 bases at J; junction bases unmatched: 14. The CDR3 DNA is TGCAGTGCTGTAACTAGCGGGGGGGGGCCTCCTCCCTATTTT. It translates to CSAVTSGGGPPPYF.

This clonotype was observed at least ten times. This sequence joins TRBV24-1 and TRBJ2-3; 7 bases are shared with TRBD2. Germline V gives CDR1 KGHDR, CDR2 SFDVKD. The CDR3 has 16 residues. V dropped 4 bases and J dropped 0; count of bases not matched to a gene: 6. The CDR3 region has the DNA TGTGCCACCAGTGACCACCCTAGCGGTAGCACAGATACGCAGTATTTT. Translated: CATSDHPSGSTDTQYF.

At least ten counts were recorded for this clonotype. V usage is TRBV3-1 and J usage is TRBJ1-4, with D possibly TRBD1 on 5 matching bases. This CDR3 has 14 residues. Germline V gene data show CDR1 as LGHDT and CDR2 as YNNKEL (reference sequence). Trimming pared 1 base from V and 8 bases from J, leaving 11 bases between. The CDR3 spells CASSQGMGREKLFF. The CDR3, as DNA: TGTGCCAGCAGCCAAGGGATGGGGCGGGAAAAACTGTTTTTT.

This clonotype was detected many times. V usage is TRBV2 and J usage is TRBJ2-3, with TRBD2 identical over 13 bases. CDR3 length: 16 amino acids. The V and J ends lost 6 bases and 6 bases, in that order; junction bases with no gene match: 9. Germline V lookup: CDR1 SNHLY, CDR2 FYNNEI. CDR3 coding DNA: TGTGCCAGCAGGGGTAAACTAGCGGGAGGGCGTGATACGCAGTATTTT. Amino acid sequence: CASRGKLAGGRDTQYF.

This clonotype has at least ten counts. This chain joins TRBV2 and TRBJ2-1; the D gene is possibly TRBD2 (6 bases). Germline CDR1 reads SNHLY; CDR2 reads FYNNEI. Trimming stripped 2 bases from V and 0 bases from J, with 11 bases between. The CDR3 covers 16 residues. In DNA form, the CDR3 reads TGTGCCAGCAGTGAACGTGGCGGGATCTCCTACAATGAGCAGTTCTTC. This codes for CASSERGGISYNEQFF.

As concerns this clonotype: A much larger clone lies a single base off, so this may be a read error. The CDR3 DNA sequence: TGCGCCAACAGTGACTCAGCGGACCAAGAGACCCAGTACTTC. It codes for CANSDSADQETQYF. The chain links TRBV10-1 to TRBJ2-5; tentative D call: TRBD2 (5 bases). Germline V gene data show CDR1 as WNHNN and CDR2 as SYGVQD (reference sequence). This CDR3 contains 14 residues.

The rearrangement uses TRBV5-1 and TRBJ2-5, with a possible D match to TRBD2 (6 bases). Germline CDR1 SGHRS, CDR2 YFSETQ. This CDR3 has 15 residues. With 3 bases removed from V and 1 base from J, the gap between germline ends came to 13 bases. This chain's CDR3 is CASSSVAGIQETQYF. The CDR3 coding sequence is TGCGCCAGCAGCTCCGTTGCGGGGATCCAAGAGACCCAGTACTTC.

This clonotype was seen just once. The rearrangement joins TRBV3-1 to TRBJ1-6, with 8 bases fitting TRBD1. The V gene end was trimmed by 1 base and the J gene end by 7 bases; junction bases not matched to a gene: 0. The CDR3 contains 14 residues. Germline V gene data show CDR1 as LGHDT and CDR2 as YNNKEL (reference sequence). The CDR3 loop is CASSQGQGNSPLHF. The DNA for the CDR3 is TGTGCCAGCAGCCAAGGACAGGGGAATTCACCCCTCCACTTT.

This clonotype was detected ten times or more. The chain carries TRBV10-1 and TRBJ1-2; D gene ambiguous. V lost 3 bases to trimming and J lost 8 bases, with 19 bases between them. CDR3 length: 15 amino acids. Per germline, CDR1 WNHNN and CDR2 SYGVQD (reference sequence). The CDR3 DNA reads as TGCGCCAGCAGTGAAGTCGGCCACCGGGATTTAGGCTACACCTTC. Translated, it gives CASSEVGHRDLGYTF.

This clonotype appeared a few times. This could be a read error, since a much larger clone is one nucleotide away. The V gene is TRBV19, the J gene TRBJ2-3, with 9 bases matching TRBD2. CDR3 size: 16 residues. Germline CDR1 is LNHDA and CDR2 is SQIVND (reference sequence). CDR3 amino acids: CASSIVQRGAEDTRYF. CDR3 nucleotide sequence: TGTGCCAGTAGTATAGTCCAGCGGGGGGCCGAGGATACGCGGTATTTT.

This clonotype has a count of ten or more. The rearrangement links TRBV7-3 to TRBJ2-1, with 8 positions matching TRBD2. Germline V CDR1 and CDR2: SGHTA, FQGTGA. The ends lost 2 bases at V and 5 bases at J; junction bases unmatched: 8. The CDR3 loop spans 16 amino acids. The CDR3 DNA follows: TGTGCCAGCAGCTTAGGAGCGGGGGTTGCGGACAATGAGCAGTTCTTC. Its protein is CASSLGAGVADNEQFF.

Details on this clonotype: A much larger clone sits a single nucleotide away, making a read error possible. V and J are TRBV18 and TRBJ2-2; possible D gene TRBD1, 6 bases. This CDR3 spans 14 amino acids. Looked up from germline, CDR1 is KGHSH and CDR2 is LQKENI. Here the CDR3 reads CASSPYGTTGKLFF. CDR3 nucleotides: TGTGCCAGCTCACCATATGGGACAACCGGGAAGCTGTTTTTT.

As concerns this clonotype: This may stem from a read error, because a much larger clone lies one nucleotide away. The CDR3 DNA sequence: TGTGCCAGTAGTATACAGAGAGACGATGAGCAGTTCTTC. Residues: CASSIQRDDEQFF. The chain carries TRBV19 and TRBJ2-1, with unresolved D. The germline gives CDR1 LNHDA, CDR2 SQIVND (reference sequence). Trimming stripped 2 bases from V and 8 bases from J, with 10 bases between. The length of the CDR3 is 13 residues.

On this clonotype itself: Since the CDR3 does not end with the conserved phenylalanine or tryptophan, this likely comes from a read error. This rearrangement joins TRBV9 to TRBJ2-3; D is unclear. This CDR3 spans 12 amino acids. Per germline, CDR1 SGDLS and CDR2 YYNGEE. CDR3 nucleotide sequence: TGTGCCTGCAGCCTCAACACAGATACGCAGTATCTT. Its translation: CACSLNTDTQYL.

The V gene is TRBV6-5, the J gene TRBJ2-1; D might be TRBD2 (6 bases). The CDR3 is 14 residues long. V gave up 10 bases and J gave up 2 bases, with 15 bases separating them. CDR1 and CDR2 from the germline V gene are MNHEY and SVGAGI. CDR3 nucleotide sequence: TGTGCCACCCCATTAGCGGAGGCCTACAATGAGCAGTTCTTC. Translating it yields CATPLAEAYNEQFF.